This TCR beta chain is drawn from a study of OX40 agonist ivuxolimab in advanced cancers. As for the study in general: Of the patients, three showed partial responses, one with hepatocellular carcinoma and two with cutaneous melanoma.

Profiled with immunoSEQ multiplex PCR; TCRdb holds only in-frame clones, not every one. The sample contains roughly 90,000 clones, about 87% of which appear only once. Autoimmune disease history or systemic immunosuppression excluded patients. This receptor was taken from an adult with an advanced solid tumor such as melanoma, head and neck, liver or kidney cancer. The sequences come from CD4+ or CD8+ T cells sorted from blood, collected in a trial of the OX40 agonist ivuxolimab.

The CDR3 reads CASSSGVSTEAFF. The CDR3 DNA reads TGTGCCAGCTCATCCGGGGTTAGCACTGAAGCTTTCTTT. This sequence joins TRBV18 and TRBJ1-1; D is ambiguous. CDR1 KGHSH and CDR2 LQKENI come from the germline V gene. V lost 5 bases, J lost 4 bases, and 11 bases lay in between. CDR3 length: 13 residues.